This T cell receptor (beta chain) was sequenced during a study of shared clonotypes between healthy human individuals. General study results and limits: Generally, naive subsets (rather than memory subsets) showed larger estimated richness.

Cells designated naive CD8 were CD45RO-negative and were positively selected for CCR7, with terminally differentiated effector memory CD45RA+ cells excluded. All donors qualified as healthy HIV-negative adults and had experienced no recent acute infections or vaccinations. Details on this clone: Its antigen is as yet unknown.

This table comes from immunoSEQ multiplex PCR, and its TCRdb copy is limited to in-frame clones, with some not included. The sample has over 800,000 clones, around 92% seen once; the top ten hold approximately 25%. With 3 bases removed from V and 2 bases from J, the gap between germline ends came to 18 bases. The CDR3 has 17 residues. CDR1 SGHDN and CDR2 FVKESK come from the germline V gene. The sequenced material came from naive CD8+ T cells sorted from blood. The chain recombines TRBV14 with TRBJ2-3, with no clear D. The TCR originated in a man aged 25 to 45 in good health. The CDR3 spells CASSHAPTAFFTDTQYF. For the CDR3, the DNA is TGTGCCAGCAGCCATGCTCCTACTGCTTTCTTCACAGATACGCAGTATTTT. Based on the CDR3 plus reference TRBV14 and TRBJ2-3, the full variable domain is EAGVTQFPSHSVIEKGQTVTLRCDPISGHDNLYWYRRVMGKEIKFLLHFVKESKQDESGMPNNRFLAERTGGTYSTLKVQPAELEDSGVYFCASSHAPTAFFTDTQYFGPGTRLTVL.